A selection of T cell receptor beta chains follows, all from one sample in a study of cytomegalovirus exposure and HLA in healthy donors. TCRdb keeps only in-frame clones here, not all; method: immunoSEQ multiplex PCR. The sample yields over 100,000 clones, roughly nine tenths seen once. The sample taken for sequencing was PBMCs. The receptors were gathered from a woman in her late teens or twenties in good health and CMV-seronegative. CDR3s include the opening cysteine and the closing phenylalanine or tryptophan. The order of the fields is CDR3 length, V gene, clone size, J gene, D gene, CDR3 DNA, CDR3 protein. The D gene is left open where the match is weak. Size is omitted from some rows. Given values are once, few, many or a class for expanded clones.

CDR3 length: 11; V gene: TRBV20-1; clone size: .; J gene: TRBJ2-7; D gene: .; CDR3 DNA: TGCAGTGCTAGAAAAGAGGGAGAGCAGTACTTC; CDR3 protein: CSARKEGEQYF
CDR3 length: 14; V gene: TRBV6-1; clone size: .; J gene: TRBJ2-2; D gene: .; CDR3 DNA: TGTGCCAGCAGTGAAAGGTTGAGGCCCGGGGAGCTGTTTTTT; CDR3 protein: CASSERLRPGELFF
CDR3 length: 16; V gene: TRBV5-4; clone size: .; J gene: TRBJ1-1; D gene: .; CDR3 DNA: TGTGCCAGCAGCCCCCCCCCACAGTCTTTGTACACTGAAGCTTTCTTT; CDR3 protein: CASSPPPQSLYTEAFF
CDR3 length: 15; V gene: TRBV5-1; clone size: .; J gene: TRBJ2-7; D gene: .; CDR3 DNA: TGCGCCAGCAGCGATCAGGGGATCCCCTCCTACGAGCAGTACTTC; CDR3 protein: CASSDQGIPSYEQYF
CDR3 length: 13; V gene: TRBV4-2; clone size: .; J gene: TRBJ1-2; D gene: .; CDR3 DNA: TGTGCCAGCAGCCAAGAGGAGTTAAGTGGCTACACCTTC; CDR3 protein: CASSQEELSGYTF
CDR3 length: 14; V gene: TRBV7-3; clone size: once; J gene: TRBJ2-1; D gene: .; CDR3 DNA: TGTGCCAGCAGCTTTGCAGGGGCCTACAATGAGCAGTTCTTC; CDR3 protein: CASSFAGAYNEQFF
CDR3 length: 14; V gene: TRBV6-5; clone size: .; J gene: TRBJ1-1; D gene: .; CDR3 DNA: TGTGCCAGCAGCGGAGGCAATGAGCCCACTGAAGCTTTCTTT; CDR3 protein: CASSGGNEPTEAFF
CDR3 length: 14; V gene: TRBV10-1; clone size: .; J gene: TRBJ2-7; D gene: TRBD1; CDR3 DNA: TGCGCCAGCAGTAATGGGACAGGGAGTTACGAGCAGTACTTC; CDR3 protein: CASSNGTGSYEQYF
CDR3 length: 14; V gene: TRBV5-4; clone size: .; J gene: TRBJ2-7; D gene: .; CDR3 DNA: TGTGCCAGCAGCAAACAGGGATCAAGCCACGAGCAGTACTTC; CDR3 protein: CASSKQGSSHEQYF
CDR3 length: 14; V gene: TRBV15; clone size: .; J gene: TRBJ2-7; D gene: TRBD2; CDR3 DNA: TGTGCCACCAGCAGGGTCGGGGGGATCGACGAGCAGTACTTC; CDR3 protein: CATSRVGGIDEQYF
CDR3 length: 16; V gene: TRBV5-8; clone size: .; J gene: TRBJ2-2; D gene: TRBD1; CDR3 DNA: TGTGCCAGCAGTCGCACCGGGACAGGTGACACCGGGGAGCTGTTTTTT; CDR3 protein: CASSRTGTGDTGELFF
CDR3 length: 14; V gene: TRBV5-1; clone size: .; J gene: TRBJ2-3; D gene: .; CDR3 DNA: TGCGCCAGCTGGTCAGGGTTCGTAACAGATACGCAGTATTTT; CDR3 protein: CASWSGFVTDTQYF
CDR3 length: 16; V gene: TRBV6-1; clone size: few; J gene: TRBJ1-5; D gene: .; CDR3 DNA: TGTGCCAGCAGTGAAGCGATGGGGGGTGGCAATCAGCCCCAGCATTTT; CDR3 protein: CASSEAMGGGNQPQHF
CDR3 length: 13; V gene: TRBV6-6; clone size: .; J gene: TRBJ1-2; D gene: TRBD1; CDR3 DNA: TGTGCCAGCAGGCCGGGACAGGGCTATGGCTACACCTTC; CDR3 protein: CASRPGQGYGYTF
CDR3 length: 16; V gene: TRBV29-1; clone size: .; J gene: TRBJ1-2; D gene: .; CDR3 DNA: TGCAGCGTTGCGGGAAAAGCCGAAGAAAAGTACTATGGCTACACCTTC; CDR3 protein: CSVAGKAEEKYYGYTF
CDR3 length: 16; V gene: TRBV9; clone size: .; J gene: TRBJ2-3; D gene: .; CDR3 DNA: TGTGCCAGCAGCAACCACGGAGGGCTCCGCACAGATACGCAGTATTTT; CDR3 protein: CASSNHGGLRTDTQYF
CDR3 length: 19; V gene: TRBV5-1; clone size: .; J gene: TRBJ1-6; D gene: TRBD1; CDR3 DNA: TGCGCCAGCCGACGAAAAGATTTTGGGACAGGGTTCAATAATTCACCCCTCCACTTT; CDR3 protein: CASRRKDFGTGFNNSPLHF
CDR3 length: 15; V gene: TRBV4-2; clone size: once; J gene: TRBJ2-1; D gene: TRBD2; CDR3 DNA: TGTGCCAGCAGCCAAGAAATCGGACTAGTAGGTGAGCAGTTCTTC; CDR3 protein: CASSQEIGLVGEQFF
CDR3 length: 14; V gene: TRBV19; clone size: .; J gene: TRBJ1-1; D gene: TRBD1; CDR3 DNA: TGTGCCAGTAGTTCGAGGCAGGGGGGTATTACGGCTTTCTTT; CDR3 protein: CASSSRQGGITAFF
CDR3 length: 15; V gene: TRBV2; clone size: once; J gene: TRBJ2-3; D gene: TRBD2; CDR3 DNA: TGTGCCAGCAGCGGACTAGCGGGGATCACAGATACGCAGTATTTT; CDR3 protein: CASSGLAGITDTQYF
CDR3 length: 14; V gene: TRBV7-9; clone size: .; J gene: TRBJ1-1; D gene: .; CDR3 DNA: TGTGCCAGCAGCTTCTCGGAGAGGGGGACTGAAGCTTTCTTT; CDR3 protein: CASSFSERGTEAFF
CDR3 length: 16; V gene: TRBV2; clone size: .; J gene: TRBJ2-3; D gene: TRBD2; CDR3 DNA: TGTGCCAGCAGTGAAATCCCTGGGCTAGCGGTAGATACGCAGTATTTT; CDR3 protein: CASSEIPGLAVDTQYF
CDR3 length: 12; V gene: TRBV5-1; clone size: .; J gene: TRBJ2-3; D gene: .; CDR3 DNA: TGTGCCAGCAGCTTGTATACAGATACGCAGTATTTT; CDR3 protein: CASSLYTDTQYF
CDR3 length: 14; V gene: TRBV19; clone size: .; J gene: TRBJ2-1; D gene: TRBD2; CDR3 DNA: TGTGCCAGTAGTTTCGGGGGGGCCGTGAATGAGCAGTTCTTC; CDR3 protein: CASSFGGAVNEQFF
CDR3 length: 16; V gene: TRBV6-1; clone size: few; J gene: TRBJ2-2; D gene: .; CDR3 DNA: TGTGCCAGCAGTGAAGGCGGCAGGGTGGCCACCGGGGAGCTGTTTTTT; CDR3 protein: CASSEGGRVATGELFF
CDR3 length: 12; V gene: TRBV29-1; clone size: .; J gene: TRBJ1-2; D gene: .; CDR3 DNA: TGCAGCACGTCTGAGGGGGAGTATGGCTACACCTTC; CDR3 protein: CSTSEGEYGYTF
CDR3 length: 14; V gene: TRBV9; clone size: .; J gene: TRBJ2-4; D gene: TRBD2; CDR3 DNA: TGTGCCAGCAGCGTAGCTCTGGGGGGGAACATTCAGTACTTC; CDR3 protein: CASSVALGGNIQYF
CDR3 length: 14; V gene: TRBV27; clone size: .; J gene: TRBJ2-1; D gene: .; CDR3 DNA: TGTGCCAGCGCCGGGACACAACTTTACAATGAGCAGTTCTTC; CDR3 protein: CASAGTQLYNEQFF
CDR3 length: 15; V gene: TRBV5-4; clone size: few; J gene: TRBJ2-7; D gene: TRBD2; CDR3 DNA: TGTGCCAGCAGCTTGGCCTCAGCGGGGGCCTACGAGCAGTACTTC; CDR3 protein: CASSLASAGAYEQYF
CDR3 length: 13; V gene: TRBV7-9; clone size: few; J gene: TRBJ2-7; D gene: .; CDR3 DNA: TGTGCCAGCAGCCAGACAGGGAGGTACGAGCAGTACTTC; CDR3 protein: CASSQTGRYEQYF
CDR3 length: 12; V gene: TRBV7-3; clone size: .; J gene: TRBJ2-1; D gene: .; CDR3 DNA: TGTGCCAGCAGCCCATCGCCCGGTGAGCAGTTCTTC; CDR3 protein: CASSPSPGEQFF
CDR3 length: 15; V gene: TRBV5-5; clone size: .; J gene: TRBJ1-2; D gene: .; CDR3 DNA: TGTGCCAGCAGCTCGGGACTCCCGACTAACTATGGCTACACCTTC; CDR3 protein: CASSSGLPTNYGYTF
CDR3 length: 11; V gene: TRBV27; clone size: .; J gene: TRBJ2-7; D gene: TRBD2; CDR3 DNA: TGTGCCAGCACCGGGGGGTACGAGCAGTACTTC; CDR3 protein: CASTGGYEQYF
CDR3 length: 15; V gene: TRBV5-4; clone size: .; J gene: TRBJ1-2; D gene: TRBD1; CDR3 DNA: TGTGCCAGCAGCCCCGGGGACAGGGACCGCTATGGCTACACCTTC; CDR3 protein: CASSPGDRDRYGYTF
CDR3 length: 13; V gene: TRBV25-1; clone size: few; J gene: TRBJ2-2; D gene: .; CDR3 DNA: TGTGCCAGCCGAGCCGGGGAGGCCGGGGAGCTGTTTTTT; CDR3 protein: CASRAGEAGELFF
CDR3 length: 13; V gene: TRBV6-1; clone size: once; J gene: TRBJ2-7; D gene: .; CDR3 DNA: TGTGCCAGCAGTGAAACAGCGGGCTACGAGCAGTACTTC; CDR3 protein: CASSETAGYEQYF
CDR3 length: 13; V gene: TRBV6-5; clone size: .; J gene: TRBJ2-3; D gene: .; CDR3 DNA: TGTGCCAGCAGGACGGGAGCCACAGATACGCAGTATTTT; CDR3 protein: CASRTGATDTQYF
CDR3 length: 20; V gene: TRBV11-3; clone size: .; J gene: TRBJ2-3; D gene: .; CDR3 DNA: TGTGCCAGCAGCTTAGATTCACAAATTCCAACAGGCCAGGGGACAGATACGCAGTATTTT; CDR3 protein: CASSLDSQIPTGQGTDTQYF
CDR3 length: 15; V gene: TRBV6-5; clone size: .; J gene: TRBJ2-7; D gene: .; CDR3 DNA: TGTGCCAGCAGTTACGAGCAGGAAAGCTCCTACGAGCAGTACTTC; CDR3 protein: CASSYEQESSYEQYF
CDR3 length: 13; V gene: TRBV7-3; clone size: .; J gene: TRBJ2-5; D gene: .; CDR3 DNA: TGTGCCAGCAGCTTCCAGGGCCAAGAGACCCAGTACTTC; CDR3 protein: CASSFQGQETQYF
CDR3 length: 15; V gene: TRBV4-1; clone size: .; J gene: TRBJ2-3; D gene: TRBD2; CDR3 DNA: TGCGCCAGCAGCATCCCGGGGGGTTACACAGATACGCAGTATTTT; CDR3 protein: CASSIPGGYTDTQYF
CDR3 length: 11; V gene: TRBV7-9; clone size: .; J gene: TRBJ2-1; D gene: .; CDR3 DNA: TGTGCCAGCAGCTTTCTGTATGAGCAGTTCTTC; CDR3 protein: CASSFLYEQFF
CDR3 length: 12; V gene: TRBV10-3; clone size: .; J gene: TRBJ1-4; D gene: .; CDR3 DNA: TGTGCCAGCCGGGACAATAATGAAAAACTGTTTTTT; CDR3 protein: CASRDNNEKLFF
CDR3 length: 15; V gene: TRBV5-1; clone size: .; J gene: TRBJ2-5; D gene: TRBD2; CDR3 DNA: TGCGCCAGCAGCTTGGCCGTTGGGGGGGACGAGACCCAGTACTTC; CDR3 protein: CASSLAVGGDETQYF
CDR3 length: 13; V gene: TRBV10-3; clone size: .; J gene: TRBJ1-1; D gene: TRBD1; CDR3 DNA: TGTGCCATCAGAGGACAGGGTGCCCTTGAAGCTTTCTTT; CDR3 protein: CAIRGQGALEAFF
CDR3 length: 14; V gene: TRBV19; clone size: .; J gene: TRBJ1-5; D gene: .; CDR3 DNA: TGTGCCAGTAATCAAGTCGGCGGGAATCAGCCCCAGCATTTT; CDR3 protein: CASNQVGGNQPQHF
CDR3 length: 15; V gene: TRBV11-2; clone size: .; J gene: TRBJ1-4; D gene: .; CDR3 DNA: TGTGCCAGCAGCTTGGTCGGGGTTACTAATGAAAAACTGTTTTTT; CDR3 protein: CASSLVGVTNEKLFF
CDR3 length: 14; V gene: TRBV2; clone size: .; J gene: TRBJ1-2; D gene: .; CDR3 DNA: TGTGCCAGCAGTGAAATGCGGGGGGTTTATGGCTACACCTTC; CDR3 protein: CASSEMRGVYGYTF
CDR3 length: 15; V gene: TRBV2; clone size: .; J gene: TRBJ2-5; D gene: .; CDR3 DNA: TGTGCCAGCACTACCGGACAGTTAAGGGGGGAGACCCAGTACTTC; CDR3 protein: CASTTGQLRGETQYF
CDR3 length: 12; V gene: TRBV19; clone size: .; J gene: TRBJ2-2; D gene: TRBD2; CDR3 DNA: TGTGCCATCCCCGGGGGGGCCGGGGAGCTGTTTTTT; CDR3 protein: CAIPGGAGELFF